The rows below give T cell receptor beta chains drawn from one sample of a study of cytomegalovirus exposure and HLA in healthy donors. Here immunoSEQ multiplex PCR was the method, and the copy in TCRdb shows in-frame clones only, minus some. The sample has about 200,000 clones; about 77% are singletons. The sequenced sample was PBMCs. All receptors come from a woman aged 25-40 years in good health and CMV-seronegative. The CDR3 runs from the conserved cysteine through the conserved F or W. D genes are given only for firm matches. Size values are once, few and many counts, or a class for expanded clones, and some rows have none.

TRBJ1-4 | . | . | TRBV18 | TGTGCCAGCCACCGGGGAGCTAATGAAAAACTGTTTTTT | CASHRGANEKLFF
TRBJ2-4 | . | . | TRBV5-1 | TGCGCCAGCAGCTTGGGCGGCAAAAACATTCAGTACTTC | CASSLGGKNIQYF
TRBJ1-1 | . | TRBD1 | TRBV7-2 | TGTGCCAGCAGCGGGTCCGGGACAGGGGACACTGAAGCTTTCTTT | CASSGSGTGDTEAFF
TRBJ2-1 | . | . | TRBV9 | TGTGCCAGCAGCGGTGGGAGCAATGAGCAGTTCTTC | CASSGGSNEQFF
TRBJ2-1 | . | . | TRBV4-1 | TGCGCCAGCAGCCCTACCGAATCGGCTAGCTACAATGAGCAGTTCTTC | CASSPTESASYNEQFF
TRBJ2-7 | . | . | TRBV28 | TGTGCCAGCAGTTTAGAGGGCGAGGGTGCTTACGAGCAGTACTTC | CASSLEGEGAYEQYF
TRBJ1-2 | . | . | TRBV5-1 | TGCGCCAGCAGCCGGGGGACCTCACCCGTGTTATATGGCTACACCTTC | CASSRGTSPVLYGYTF
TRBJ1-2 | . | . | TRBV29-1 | TGCAGCGTTGCCTCCCGGGGTATTAACTATGGCTACACCTTC | CSVASRGINYGYTF
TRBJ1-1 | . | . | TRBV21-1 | TGTGCCAGCAGCAGAGACCACGTTACAGGCAACACTGAAGCTTTCTTT | CASSRDHVTGNTEAFF
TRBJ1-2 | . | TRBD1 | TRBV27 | TGTGCCAGCAGTGAGGACAGGTTCCTAGCTAACTATGGCTACACCTTC | CASSEDRFLANYGYTF
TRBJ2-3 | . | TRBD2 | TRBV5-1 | TGCGCCAGCAGCTCCAACCTTCTAGCGGGGGGATACACAGATACGCAGTATTTT | CASSSNLLAGGYTDTQYF
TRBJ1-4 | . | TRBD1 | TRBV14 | TGTGCCAGCAGCCAAGATCGGGGACAGGTGAATGAAAAACTGTTTTTT | CASSQDRGQVNEKLFF
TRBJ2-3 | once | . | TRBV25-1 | TGTGCCAGCAGCCCTAGTGGTACGCAGTATTTT | CASSPSGTQYF